The rows below give T cell receptor beta chains drawn from one sample of a study of shared clonotypes between healthy human individuals. Measured with immunoSEQ multiplex PCR; TCRdb has only the in-frame clones, and not every one. The sample yields some 2,000,000 clones, 95% seen once. The sequenced sample was naive CD4+ T cells sorted from blood. Every receptor here comes from a man younger than 35 in good health. Both conserved end residues are part of each CDR3. Fields, in order: D gene, clone size, J gene, V gene, CDR3 DNA, CDR3 protein. D genes are given only for firm matches. Clone size is shown for a subset of rows, as once, few, many or a class of expanded clone.

d_gene: TRBD1
abundance: once
j_gene: TRBJ2-7
v_gene: TRBV6-6
CDR3nt: TGTGCCAGCAGTGCACAGGGGTCCGAGCAGTACTTC
CDR3aa: CASSAQGSEQYF

d_gene: TRBD2
abundance: .
j_gene: TRBJ2-1
v_gene: TRBV5-1
CDR3nt: TGCGCCAGCAGCCACACCAGCGGGGCCTCCTACAATGAGCAGTTCTTC
CDR3aa: CASSHTSGASYNEQFF

d_gene: .
abundance: .
j_gene: TRBJ1-2
v_gene: TRBV6-4
CDR3nt: TGTGCCAGCAGTGACAATTGGCCGGGCTATGGCTACACCTTC
CDR3aa: CASSDNWPGYGYTF

d_gene: TRBD1
abundance: .
j_gene: TRBJ1-1
v_gene: TRBV11-3
CDR3nt: TGTGCCGTGACAGGGGCCACTGAAGCTTTCTTT
CDR3aa: CAVTGATEAFF

d_gene: TRBD1
abundance: .
j_gene: TRBJ1-1
v_gene: TRBV30
CDR3nt: TGTGCCTGGAGTCCATGGACAGGGGCGACGAACACTGAAGCTTTCTTT
CDR3aa: CAWSPWTGATNTEAFF

d_gene: .
abundance: .
j_gene: TRBJ2-3
v_gene: TRBV9
CDR3nt: TGTGCCAGCAGCGTAGAAGGGCGCAGCACAGATACGCAGTATTTT
CDR3aa: CASSVEGRSTDTQYF

d_gene: TRBD1
abundance: .
j_gene: TRBJ1-2
v_gene: TRBV9
CDR3nt: TGTGCCAGCAGCCGCAGGGGGGAAATGAATGGCTACACCTTC
CDR3aa: CASSRRGEMNGYTF

d_gene: TRBD1
abundance: .
j_gene: TRBJ2-1
v_gene: TRBV5-6
CDR3nt: TGTGCCAGCAGCTTGAGGGGGCGGAATGAGCAGTTCTTC
CDR3aa: CASSLRGRNEQFF

d_gene: .
abundance: .
j_gene: TRBJ2-1
v_gene: TRBV5-1
CDR3nt: TGCGCCAGCAGACCGGGACAACTCTACAATGAGCAGTTCTTC
CDR3aa: CASRPGQLYNEQFF

d_gene: TRBD2
abundance: .
j_gene: TRBJ2-7
v_gene: TRBV7-2
CDR3nt: TGTGCCAGCAGCTTAATACTAGCGGAGGCAGCGTACTTC
CDR3aa: CASSLILAEAAYF

d_gene: .
abundance: .
j_gene: TRBJ2-5
v_gene: TRBV5-1
CDR3nt: TGCGCCAGCAGCTTGAGTCTGCAGGGGGGGTTCGAGACCCAGTACTTC
CDR3aa: CASSLSLQGGFETQYF

d_gene: TRBD2
abundance: .
j_gene: TRBJ2-7
v_gene: TRBV5-1
CDR3nt: TGCGCCAGCAGCTTGGAGACTAGCGGGAGGGTACACTACGAGCAGTACTTC
CDR3aa: CASSLETSGRVHYEQYF

d_gene: .
abundance: .
j_gene: TRBJ1-1
v_gene: TRBV18
CDR3nt: TGTGCCAGCTCACCCAGGTTGAACACTGAAGCTTTCTTT
CDR3aa: CASSPRLNTEAFF

d_gene: .
abundance: .
j_gene: TRBJ1-4
v_gene: TRBV6-1
CDR3nt: TGTGCCAGCAGTGAAGCCCTTTGGGCTAATGAAAAACTGTTTTTT
CDR3aa: CASSEALWANEKLFF